This TCR beta chain was sequenced during a study of PD-L1 blockade in urothelial cancer. Study summary: Blood samples had a median of around 150,000 T cells.

CDR3 length: 16 residues. CDR1 and CDR2 from the germline V gene are SGHRS and YFSETQ. With 0 bases removed from V and 5 bases from J, the gap between germline ends came to 17 bases. Measured with immunoSEQ multiplex PCR; TCRdb has only the in-frame clones, and not every one. This sample has some 39,000 clones, with about 85% found just once. Stated time point: peripheral blood 6 weeks after treatment start. It was locally advanced or metastatic urothelial carcinoma that patients had. This receptor was taken from a man in his 70s with urothelial cancer. The specimen was PBMCs, collected around atezolizumab (anti-PD-L1) treatment. The J gene is TRBJ1-1, the V gene TRBV5-1; D may be TRBD1 (5 bases). The CDR3 here is CASSLAGTGVWTEAFF. CDR3 nucleotides: TGCGCCAGCAGCTTGGCCGGTACGGGGGTATGGACTGAAGCTTTCTTT.